The clone carrying this T cell receptor beta chain was found many times. Its matching antigen is unknown. TCRdb called the 5' RACE reads again in MiXCR, with one record for every CDR3 protein. The sample shows some 250,000 distinct CDR3 sequences, roughly 17% of them seen only once. The entry originates in a study of T-cell memory formation after mild COVID-19. From germline, CDR1 is ENHRY and CDR2 SYGVKD. The CDR3 length is 12 residues. Trimming took off 5 bases at V and 2 bases at J, with 7 bases between the two ends. Study results and caveats: Contracting clones, day 15 to 85, had balanced CD4/CD8, and later expanders favored CD4+. Chiefly within CM and EM were the contracting CD4+ clones; CD8+ ones were within EMRA.

The specimen sequenced was PBMCs or a T cell subset sorted from them (not recorded which). This sequence joins TRBV10-3 and TRBJ2-7, with D possibly TRBD1 on 6 matching bases. The clonotype was recovered from a man between 18 and 29 years old who had mild COVID-19 (a few samples of this study predate the infection). Cell type and time point are not known. The CDR3, as DNA: TGTGCCATCAGTCAGGGGACCTACGAGCAGTACTTC. It specifies CAISQGTYEQYF.